This T cell receptor beta chain was sequenced for a study of blood T cell repertoires in COVID-19. Study-wide background: Nucleic acid was either cDNA or gDNA, and it came from T cells, B-cell-depleted T cells, or PBMCs.

Sequenced by immunoSEQ multiplex PCR; TCRdb stores in-frame clones only, minus some. Here the sample spans some 350,000 clones, roughly 86% being singletons. This CDR3 comprises 13 residues. The V end lost 1 base, the J end lost 7 bases, and 7 bases lay between the germline ends. Germline CDR1 reads SEHNR; CDR2 reads FQNEAQ (reference sequence). The sequence derives from a human donor in a cohort sampled during active COVID-19. The sample consisted of peripheral blood. The rearrangement joins TRBV7-9 to TRBJ2-2; D ambiguous. CDR3 residues: CASSLVPFGELFF. The DNA for the CDR3 is TGTGCCAGCAGCTTAGTTCCCTTCGGGGAGCTGTTTTTT.